These 18 T cell receptor beta chains were all obtained from the same sample, sequenced in a study of blood T cell repertoires in COVID-19. Assay: immunoSEQ multiplex PCR; the TCRdb copy retains only in-frame clones and omits some. The sample comprises roughly 150,000 clones, roughly nine tenths of which are singletons, and over 15% rests with the top ten. Sequences were obtained from peripheral blood. These receptors all stem from a man in his sixties with active or convalescent COVID-19.

This clone was detected only a few times. V and J are TRBV11-3 and TRBJ2-3, with D maybe TRBD2 (6 bases). The V end was cut by 1 base, the J end by 3 bases, with 11 bases between. Germline V CDR1 and CDR2: SGHNT, YENEEA. The CDR3 contains 15 residues. The CDR3: CASSLGGVGTDTQYF. The CDR3 DNA sequence: TGTGCCAGCAGCTTAGGCGGGGTAGGGACAGATACGCAGTATTTT.

The chain couples TRBV7-2 to TRBJ2-4, with no clear D. The CDR3 is 12 residues long. Per the germline V gene, CDR1 is SGHTA and CDR2 is FQGNSA. Trimming removed 2 bases from V and 7 bases from J, with 6 bases in between. In DNA form, the CDR3 reads TGTGCCAGCAGCTTAAACACCAACATTCAGTACTTC. Translation: CASSLNTNIQYF.

The chain employs TRBV7-9 and TRBJ1-1; 8 bases are shared with TRBD1. V shed 6 bases, J shed 1 base, and the junction held 7 bases outside the gene matches. Germline V lookup: CDR1 SEHNR, CDR2 FQNEAQ (reference sequence). This CDR3 has 15 amino acids. In nucleotides, the CDR3 is TGTGCCAGCAGAAGGAGGACAGGGCCGAACACTGAAGCTTTCTTT. This codes for CASRRRTGPNTEAFF.

This clone was counted between two and nine times. V and J are TRBV4-1 and TRBJ1-1, with 9 bases lining up with TRBD1. There are 17 residues in the CDR3. Germline lookup yields CDR1 MGHRA and CDR2 YSYEKL. The V gene end was trimmed by 7 bases and the J gene end by 1 base; junction bases not matched to a gene: 13. The CDR3 DNA reads TGCGCCAGCACGATCAACAGGGGGCATGTCGGGAACACTGAAGCTTTCTTT. It specifies CASTINRGHVGNTEAFF.

The rearrangement uses TRBV5-1 and TRBJ1-2; D gene ambiguous. V lost 2 bases, J lost 0 bases, and 8 bases lay in between. CDR3 length: 14 residues. Germline loops: CDR1 SGHRS, CDR2 YFSETQ. The CDR3 here is CASSFDTSNYGYTF. CDR3 coding DNA: TGCGCCAGCAGCTTTGACACCTCTAACTATGGCTACACCTTC.

The chain is built from TRBV6-5 and TRBJ1-1, with 8 bases that match TRBD1. From germline, CDR1 is MNHEY and CDR2 SVGAGI. Trimming cost V 4 bases and J 8 bases; bases outside gene matches: 9. The CDR3 contains 14 residues. The CDR3 spells CASSSPDRVREAFF. The CDR3 region has the DNA TGTGCCAGCAGTTCGCCGGACAGGGTTCGAGAAGCTTTCTTT.

The V and J genes are TRBV28 and TRBJ1-6; 11 bases agree with TRBD1. With V trimmed by 3 bases and J by 6 bases, 7 bases remained unmatched. Germline V gene data show CDR1 as MDHEN and CDR2 as SYDVKM. The CDR3 consists of 17 residues. Here the CDR3 DNA reads TGTGCCAGCAGTTTTCAGGACAGGGGGCGCGGTAATTCACCCCTCCACTTT. As protein: CASSFQDRGRGNSPLHF.

This chain links TRBV2 with TRBJ2-7, with 7 bases lining up with TRBD1. Germline V gives CDR1 SNHLY, CDR2 FYNNEI. Trimming took 5 bases from V and 0 from J; bases not matched to a gene: 7. This CDR3 contains 15 residues. The CDR3 loop reads CASSPETGSSYEQYF. Written as DNA, the CDR3 is TGTGCCAGCAGTCCCGAGACAGGGAGCTCCTACGAGCAGTACTTC.

The sample holds one count of this clone. V usage is TRBV11-1 and J usage is TRBJ2-5, with 7 nucleotides matching TRBD1. The germline gives CDR1 SGHAT, CDR2 FQDESV (reference sequence). J lost 7 bases, V lost 5 bases, and 13 bases had no gene match. The CDR3 contains 15 residues. In DNA form, the CDR3 reads TGTGCCAGCAGCCCGAAGGACAGGATAAGGGGGACCCAGTACTTC. This sequence encodes CASSPKDRIRGTQYF.

V is TRBV21-1 and J is TRBJ1-3. TRBV21-1 is a pseudogene segment. The CDR3 is 16 amino acids. The DNA for the CDR3 is TGTGCCAGCAGCAAAGTTGAGGGAAAAACTGGAAACACCATATATTTT. Its translation is CASSKVEGKTGNTIYF.

The chain joins TRBV10-2 to TRBJ1-1; 9 bases agree with TRBD1. Germline V gene sequence: CDR1 WSHSY, CDR2 SAAADI. With 6 bases clipped from V and 3 bases from J, the junction kept 5 bases outside the gene matches. CDR3 size: 14 residues. CDR3 sequence: CASRNTGGDTEAFF. The CDR3 DNA sequence: TGCGCCAGCAGAAATACAGGGGGCGACACTGAAGCTTTCTTT.

The J gene is TRBJ2-7, the V gene TRBV11-1; the D is unclear. The V end lost 5 bases, the J end lost 2 bases, and 16 bases lay between the germline ends. This CDR3 is built from 15 residues. Germline V CDR1 and CDR2: SGHAT, FQDESV (reference sequence). The CDR3 protein is CASSRARFFAYEQYF. The DNA of the CDR3 is TGTGCCAGCAGCCGAGCCCGGTTTTTTGCCTACGAGCAGTACTTC. The variable domain in full, completed from reference TRBV11-1 and TRBJ2-7, reads EAEVAQSPRYKITEKSQAVAFWCDPISGHATLYWYRQILGQGPELLVQFQDESVVDDSQLPKDRFSAERLKGVDSTLKIQPAELGDSAMYLCASSRARFFAYEQYFGPGTRLTVT.

The chain employs TRBV5-1 and TRBJ1-6; 9 bases are shared with TRBD1. Germline CDR1 and CDR2: SGHRS and YFSETQ. Trimming at V came to 2 bases and at J to 7 bases, leaving 4 bases not matched to a gene. This CDR3 spans 15 amino acids. Here the CDR3 DNA reads TGCGCCAGCAGCTTTCGGGACAGGGACAATTCACCCCTCCACTTT. The encoded protein is CASSFRDRDNSPLHF.

The rearrangement joins TRBV6-6 to TRBJ2-7, with a possible D match to TRBD1 (6 bases). The CDR3 loop spans 14 amino acids. The germline V gene has CDR1 MNHNY and CDR2 SVGAGI (reference sequence). V lost 5 bases and J lost 3, with 14 bases in between. The CDR3 DNA reads TGTGCCAGCAGTAAGCGACAGGAATACTACGAGCAGTACTTC. Its protein product is CASSKRQEYYEQYF.

V gene TRBV10-1 combines with J gene TRBJ2-7, with 11 positions matching TRBD2. The V gene end was trimmed by 2 bases and the J gene end by 4 bases; junction bases not matched to a gene: 1. CDR1 is WNHNN and CDR2 is SYGVQD in the germline V gene (reference sequence). The CDR3 is 14 amino acids. CDR3 loop: CASSEASGRYEQYF. Written as DNA, the CDR3 is TGCGCCAGCAGTGAGGCTAGCGGGAGGTACGAGCAGTACTTC.

The rearrangement uses TRBV2 and TRBJ2-2; TRBD1 agrees at 7 bases. Per the germline V gene, CDR1 is SNHLY and CDR2 is FYNNEI. The CDR3 runs to 13 residues. After removal of 4 bases from V and 7 bases from J, the junction contained 3 bases not matched to a gene. CDR3 region: CASSVTGRGELFF. The DNA of the CDR3 is TGTGCCAGCAGTGTGACAGGGCGCGGGGAGCTGTTTTTT.

V is TRBV7-2 and J is TRBJ1-2, with D possibly matching TRBD1 (6 bases). The V and J ends lost 5 bases and 10 bases respectively, with 14 bases between them. This CDR3 contains 12 residues. CDR1 SGHTA and CDR2 FQGNSA come from the germline V gene. The CDR3 spells CASSARQEDYTF. CDR3 coding DNA: TGTGCCAGCAGCGCCCGACAGGAAGACTACACCTTC.

This clone was recorded a few times. The V gene is TRBV10-3, the J gene TRBJ1-4; 10 nucleotides agree with TRBD1. In germline, CDR1 is ENHRY, CDR2 SYGVKD. V was clipped by 6 bases and J by 8 bases; unmatched bases: 9. The CDR3 extends over 15 amino acids. The CDR3 region is CAIRLGTGVGEKLFF. CDR3 DNA sequence: TGTGCCATCAGACTCGGGACAGGGGTAGGAGAAAAACTGTTTTTT.